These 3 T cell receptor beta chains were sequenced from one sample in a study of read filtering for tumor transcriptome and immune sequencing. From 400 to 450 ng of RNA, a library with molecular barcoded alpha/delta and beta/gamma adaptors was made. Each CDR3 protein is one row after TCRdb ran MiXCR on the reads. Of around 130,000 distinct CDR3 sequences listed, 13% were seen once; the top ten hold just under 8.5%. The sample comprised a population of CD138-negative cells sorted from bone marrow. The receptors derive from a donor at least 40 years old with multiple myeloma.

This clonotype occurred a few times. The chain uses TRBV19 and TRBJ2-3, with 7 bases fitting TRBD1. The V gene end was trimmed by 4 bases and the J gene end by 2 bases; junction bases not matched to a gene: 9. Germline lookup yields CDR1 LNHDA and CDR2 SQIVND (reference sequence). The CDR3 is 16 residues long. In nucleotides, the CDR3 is TGTGCCAGTAGTAAGGGGTACAGGGGCCCCACAGATACGCAGTATTTT. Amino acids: CASSKGYRGPTDTQYF.

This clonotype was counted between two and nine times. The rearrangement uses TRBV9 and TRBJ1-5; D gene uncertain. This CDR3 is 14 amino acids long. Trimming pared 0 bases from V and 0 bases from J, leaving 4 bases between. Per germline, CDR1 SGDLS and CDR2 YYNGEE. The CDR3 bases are TGTGCCAGCAGCGTAGGGGGTAGCAATCAGCCCCAGCATTTT. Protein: CASSVGGSNQPQHF.

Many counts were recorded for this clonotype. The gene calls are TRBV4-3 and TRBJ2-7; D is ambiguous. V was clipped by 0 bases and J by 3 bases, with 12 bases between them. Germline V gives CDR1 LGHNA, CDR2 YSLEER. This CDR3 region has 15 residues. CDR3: CASSQDKAGRYEQYF. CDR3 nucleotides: TGCGCCAGCAGCCAAGATAAAGCTGGCCGCTACGAGCAGTACTTC.